These 22 T cell receptor beta chains originate from one sample sequenced in a study of blood T cells in healthy people across ages. Together with a sample-barcoded 5' primer, a J-beta primer mix was included in a second PCR lasting about 6 to 11 cycles. From the 5' RACE reads, TCRdb called clonotypes with MiXCR, one entry per CDR3 protein. The sample lists around 940,000 distinct CDR3 sequences, just over 50% occurring once. Sequencing was carried out using blood. All receptors come from a woman in her sixties in good health.

Only one count was recorded for this clonotype. The V and J genes are TRBV27 and TRBJ2-5, with 7 nucleotides matching TRBD2. Germline assignment: CDR1 MNHEY and CDR2 SMNVEV (reference sequence). The CDR3 consists of 11 residues. The V gene end was trimmed by 6 bases and the J gene end by 13 bases; junction bases not matched to a gene: 8. The CDR3 nucleotides read TGTGCCAGCAGGGTAGGGACTATAGGGTACTTC. Its translation is CASRVGTIGYF.

This clonotype has a handful of counts. The chain has TRBV3-1 and TRBJ2-5, with TRBD2 matching 11 bases. Trimming at V came to 5 bases and at J to 2 bases, leaving 4 bases not matched to a gene. Germline V gene data show CDR1 as LGHDT and CDR2 as YNNKEL (reference sequence). This CDR3 contains 15 residues. The CDR3 loop reads CASSKGLAEQETQYF. The CDR3 DNA reads TGTGCCAGCAGCAAGGGACTAGCGGAACAAGAGACCCAGTACTTC.

J is TRBJ2-6 and V is TRBV6-6, with TRBD1 as a possible D gene (6 bases). V was shortened by 4 bases and J by 4 bases, with 14 bases between the two germline ends. CDR3 size: 16 residues. Per germline, CDR1 MNHNY and CDR2 SVGAGI (reference sequence). The CDR3 is CASSSSTGKGANVLTF. In DNA, the CDR3 is TGTGCCAGCAGTTCCTCAACAGGGAAGGGGGCCAACGTCCTGACTTTC.

V and J are TRBV5-1 and TRBJ2-1; 7 bases align to TRBD2. Per germline, CDR1 SGHRS and CDR2 YFSETQ. With 3 bases clipped from V and 12 bases from J, the junction kept 12 bases outside the gene matches. The CDR3 has 14 residues. This chain's CDR3 is CASSSPGLGGLQFF. DNA of the CDR3: TGCGCCAGCAGCTCACCGGGACTGGGAGGGTTGCAGTTCTTC.

This clonotype was recorded a few times. The rearrangement uses TRBV7-9 and TRBJ1-6; no reliable D call. The CDR3 contains 12 residues. With 3 bases removed from V and 6 bases from J, the gap between germline ends came to 3 bases. The germline CDR1 and CDR2 sequences are SEHNR and FQNEAQ (reference sequence). The CDR3 DNA reads as TGTGCCAGCAGCTTTCTTAATTCACCCCTCCACTTT. Its translation: CASSFLNSPLHF.

The chain is built from TRBV10-3 and TRBJ2-3; D not certain. The germline V gene has CDR1 ENHRY and CDR2 SYGVKD. Deletions cut 8 bases from V and 6 bases from J, with 9 bases between. CDR3 length: 11 residues. The CDR3 sequence: CAIASTDTQYF. The CDR3 DNA reads TGTGCCATCGCCTCCACGGATACGCAGTATTTT.

The chain carries TRBV27 and TRBJ1-1, with D hard to call. Germline CDR1 MNHEY, CDR2 SMNVEV (reference sequence). V was pared by 4 bases and J by 4 bases, with 10 bases between. The CDR3 consists of 13 residues. The DNA for the CDR3 is TGTGCCAGCAGTTGGTCGGGGAGCACTGAAGCTTTCTTT. It yields the protein CASSWSGSTEAFF.

The chain has TRBV28 and TRBJ2-6; TRBD1 aligns across 7 bases. This CDR3 is 15 amino acids long. The V gene end was trimmed by 8 bases and the J gene end by 2 bases; junction bases not matched to a gene: 6. CDR1 MDHEN and CDR2 SYDVKM come from the germline V gene. CDR3 in amino acids: CASRQGAAGANVLTF. The CDR3 DNA reads TGTGCCAGCCGACAGGGAGCAGCTGGGGCCAACGTCCTGACTTTC.

This clonotype appeared a few times. V usage is TRBV2 and J usage is TRBJ1-2; D call uncertain. The V gene lost 7 bases and the J gene lost 7 bases, with 10 bases spanning the gap. Germline lookup yields CDR1 SNHLY and CDR2 FYNNEI. The CDR3 contains 11 residues. The CDR3 reads CASTLGGGYTF. For the CDR3, the DNA is TGTGCCAGCACTCTCGGCGGTGGCTACACCTTC.

The chain combines TRBV15 with TRBJ2-5, with 13 bases that match TRBD2. Germline V gene lookup returns CDR1 LNHNV and CDR2 YYDKDF (reference sequence). The CDR3 contains 17 residues. The V gene end was trimmed by 2 bases and the J gene end by 5 bases; junction bases not matched to a gene: 8. The CDR3 sequence: CATSRSRTSGSAETQYF. Written as DNA, the CDR3 is TGTGCCACCAGCAGATCGAGGACTAGCGGGAGTGCGGAGACCCAGTACTTC.

This clonotype was counted only a few times. The chain carries TRBV4-2 and TRBJ1-1, with D possibly TRBD1 on 6 matching bases. Trimming removed 7 bases at V and 7 bases at J, with 19 bases between. This CDR3 comprises 14 residues. CDR1 and CDR2 (germline): LGHNA, YNFKEQ. Here the CDR3 DNA reads TGTGCCAGCACAGAGGATGCGGGGGCGGGTGAAGCTTTCTTT. It encodes CASTEDAGAGEAFF.

The CDR3 sequence: CSARRTGGALPQETQYF. The CDR3 DNA reads TGCAGTGCTAGACGGACAGGGGGCGCGTTACCCCAAGAGACCCAGTACTTC. The V and J genes are TRBV20-1 and TRBJ2-5, with 11 bases aligning to TRBD1. Unmatched junction bases numbered 9, after V lost 2 bases and J lost 1 base. The CDR3 is 17 amino acids. In germline, CDR1 is DFQATT, CDR2 SNEGSKA (reference sequence).

V and J are TRBV12-3 or TRBV12-4 and TRBJ2-5; 14 bases are a match to TRBD2. Trimming at V came to 8 bases and at J to 11 bases, leaving 13 bases not matched to a gene. This CDR3 comprises 15 residues. CDR3 DNA: TGTGCCAGCGGTACCCCCACGGGACTAGCGGGGGAGCAGTACTTC. Protein: CASGTPTGLAGEQYF.

This rearrangement joins TRBV19 to TRBJ2-7; 7 bases are a match to TRBD1. The CDR3 is made up of 14 amino acids. Germline V gene sequence: CDR1 LNHDA, CDR2 SQIVND (reference sequence). The V and J ends lost 6 bases and 0 bases, in that order; junction bases with no gene match: 5. CDR3 region: CASRPGQRSYEQYF. Written as DNA, the CDR3 is TGTGCCAGTAGACCGGGACAGCGCTCCTACGAGCAGTACTTC.

The chain combines TRBV28 with TRBJ1-1, with D unclear. The germline gives CDR1 MDHEN, CDR2 SYDVKM. The CDR3 sequence is 16 residues long. V was trimmed by 1 base and J by 2 bases, leaving 14 bases between them. This CDR3 is CASSLYGFKGNTEAFF. DNA of the CDR3: TGTGCCAGCAGTTTATACGGGTTCAAGGGAAACACTGAAGCTTTCTTT.

This chain links TRBV28 with TRBJ1-5; D unresolved. The germline CDR1 and CDR2 sequences are MDHEN and SYDVKM. Trimming cost V 5 bases and J 2 bases, with 10 bases left between them. The CDR3 has 14 residues. The DNA of the CDR3 is TGTGCCAGCAGTGGACTTTTCGGCAATCAGCCCCAGCATTTT. Its translation is CASSGLFGNQPQHF.

In its sample, this clonotype was seen many times. The chain joins TRBV27 to TRBJ2-7; D unresolved. Germline CDR1 MNHEY, CDR2 SMNVEV (reference sequence). This CDR3 is built from 11 residues. Between the trimmed V and J ends, which lost 6 bases and 2 bases, there was a span of 5 bases. CDR3 region: CASSPTYEQYF. The CDR3 coding sequence is TGTGCCAGCAGCCCCACCTACGAGCAGTACTTC.

This clonotype has only a few counts. The chain joins TRBV7-2 to TRBJ2-7, with D hard to call. Germline V gene sequence: CDR1 SGHTA, CDR2 FQGNSA. This CDR3 comprises 13 residues. Trimming cost V 2 bases and J 5 bases, with 10 bases left between them. The CDR3 sequence: CASSLWLGHEQYF. The CDR3 nucleotides read TGTGCCAGCAGCTTATGGCTAGGGCACGAGCAGTACTTC.

V gene TRBV4-3 combines with J gene TRBJ2-2, with TRBD2 identical over 9 bases. The CDR3 sequence is 16 residues long. J gave up 4 bases and V 4 bases, and 7 bases lay outside the gene matches. Germline assignment: CDR1 LGHNA and CDR2 YSLEER. CDR3 loop: CASSPKREVGTGELFF. The CDR3 DNA sequence: TGCGCCAGCAGCCCGAAGCGGGAGGTTGGCACCGGGGAGCTGTTTTTT.

J is TRBJ2-7 and V is TRBV5-1, with 7 nucleotides matching TRBD2. V gave up 2 bases and J gave up 0 bases; unmatched junction bases: 8. The CDR3 covers 16 residues. CDR1 SGHRS and CDR2 YFSETQ come from the germline V gene. CDR3: CASSFPIAGVSYEQYF. As DNA, the CDR3 is TGCGCCAGCAGCTTCCCGATCGCGGGAGTCTCCTACGAGCAGTACTTC.

This chain uses TRBV11-3 with TRBJ1-2; D possibly corresponds to TRBD1 (6 bases). The V gene's germline CDR1 is SGHNT and CDR2 YENEEA. Trimming cost V 6 bases and J 7 bases, with 21 bases left between them. This CDR3 has 15 amino acids. CDR3 sequence reads: CASRLYIGGQVGYTF. CDR3 nucleotide sequence: TGTGCCAGCAGACTTTACATTGGGGGGCAGGTTGGCTACACCTTC. Complete variable domain (other parts from reference TRBV11-3 and TRBJ1-2): EAGVVQSPRYKIIEKKQPVAFWCNPISGHNTLYWYLQNLGQGPELLIRYENEEAVDDSQLPKDRFSAERLKGVDSTLKIQPAELGDSAVYLCASRLYIGGQVGYTFGSGTRLTVV.

This chain links TRBV6-5 with TRBJ2-3, with D maybe TRBD1 (6 bases). V was trimmed by 8 bases and J by 5 bases, leaving 8 bases between them. The CDR3 totals 11 residues. Germline loops: CDR1 MNHEY, CDR2 SVGAGI. This CDR3 reads CASQGLDTQYF. In DNA, the CDR3 is TGTGCCAGCCAGGGGTTAGATACGCAGTATTTT.